This passage covers 31 T cell receptor beta chains from one sample sequenced in a study of identical twins. From the 5' RACE reads, TCRdb called clonotypes with MiXCR, one entry per CDR3 protein. The sample comprises roughly 690,000 distinct CDR3 sequences, around 6% of which are singletons, and about 2% rests with the top ten. The specimen sequenced was naive T cells sorted from blood. All receptors derive from a man between 18 and 29 years old in good health.

The rearrangement joins TRBV7-9 to TRBJ1-3; D is ambiguous. This CDR3 has 15 residues. The V and J ends lost 6 bases and 0 bases respectively, with 12 bases between them. From germline, CDR1 is SEHNR and CDR2 FQNEAQ (reference sequence). The CDR3 here is CASSMDGYSGNTIYF. The CDR3, as DNA: TGTGCCAGCAGTATGGACGGTTACTCTGGAAACACCATATATTTT.

This clonotype was recorded at least ten times. The V gene is TRBV15, the J gene TRBJ2-5; D may be TRBD1 (6 bases). The CDR3 sequence is 12 residues long. V lost 4 bases and J 5 bases, leaving 8 bases between the germline ends. Per germline, CDR1 LNHNV and CDR2 YYDKDF (reference sequence). CDR3 in DNA: TGTGCCACCAGCACCACAGGGGAGACCCAGTACTTC. It codes for CATSTTGETQYF.

This clonotype was counted many times. This sequence joins TRBV24-1 and TRBJ2-3; D unclear. V lost 5 bases, J lost 1 base, and 6 bases lay in between. Looked up from germline, CDR1 is KGHDR and CDR2 is SFDVKD. The CDR3 covers 13 residues. CDR3 coding DNA: TGTGCCACCAGTGGGGCCGGCACAGATACGCAGTATTTT. This translates into CATSGAGTDTQYF.

Of note for this clonotype: A much larger clonotype is one base distant, so this may be a read error. The rearrangement joins TRBV7-9 to TRBJ2-7; a weak D match, TRBD1 (5 bases). V was trimmed by 4 bases and J by 2 bases, leaving 9 bases between them. There are 13 residues in the CDR3. Germline loops: CDR1 SEHNR, CDR2 FQNEAQ (reference sequence). Here the CDR3 reads CASSSDSPYEQYV. As DNA, the CDR3 is TGTGCCAGCAGCTCCGACAGTCCCTACGAGCAGTACGTC.

There are many counts of this clonotype. This rearrangement joins TRBV5-5 to TRBJ2-2, with a tentative D call TRBD1 (6 bases). The V end lost 4 bases, the J end lost 2 bases, and 15 bases lay between the germline ends. This CDR3 is built from 16 residues. Per germline, CDR1 SGHKS and CDR2 YYEKEE (reference sequence). CDR3 nucleotides: TGTGCCAGCAGCGTGCAGTTACAGGGTAACACCGGGGAGCTGTTTTTT. Translation gives CASSVQLQGNTGELFF. Full variable domain (rest looked up from reference TRBV5-5 and TRBJ2-2): DAGVTQSPTHLIKTRGQQVTLRCSPISGHKSVSWYQQVLGQGPQFIFQYYEKEERGRGNFPDRFSARQFPNYSSELNVNALLLGDSALYLCASSVQLQGNTGELFFGEGSRLTVL.

This clonotype was observed many times. V and J are TRBV20-1 and TRBJ2-1, with TRBD2 matching 10 bases. In germline, CDR1 is DFQATT, CDR2 SNEGSKA (reference sequence). The CDR3 is 15 amino acids. V lost 6 bases, J lost 5 bases, and 10 bases stayed unmatched. CDR3 region: CSALRPGLANNEQFF. In DNA, the CDR3 is TGCAGTGCCTTACGACCGGGACTAGCGAACAATGAGCAGTTCTTC.

This clonotype was seen ten or more times. This chain links TRBV6-2 or TRBV6-3 with TRBJ2-7; D is ambiguous. With 5 bases removed from V and 2 bases from J, the gap between germline ends came to 16 bases. The CDR3 sequence is 15 residues long. The germline CDR1 and CDR2 sequences are MNHEY and SVGEGT. Here the CDR3 reads CASSDFGVRPYEQYF. The CDR3, as DNA: TGTGCCAGCAGTGACTTTGGGGTAAGACCCTACGAGCAGTACTTC.

This clonotype occurred many times. The V call is TRBV12-3 or TRBV12-4, the J call TRBJ1-4, with 10 bases identical to TRBD1. This CDR3 has 14 residues. V trimming: 4 bases; J trimming: 10 bases; junction bases outside the gene matches: 6. The CDR3 loop reads CASSSRDRGLKLFF. In DNA form, the CDR3 reads TGTGCCAGCAGTTCCCGGGACAGGGGTCTAAAACTGTTTTTT.

The table lists this clonotype with a few counts. This sequence joins TRBV20-1 and TRBJ2-1; D perhaps matches TRBD1 (5 bases). Germline CDR1 and CDR2: DFQATT and SNEGSKA (reference sequence). Trimming removed 5 bases at V and 4 bases at J, with 12 bases between. The CDR3 contains 13 residues. In nucleotides, the CDR3 is TGCAGTGCTCAATCGACAGTTTACAATGAGCAGTTCTTC. Its translation: CSAQSTVYNEQFF.

V is TRBV27 and J is TRBJ2-7; D may match TRBD1 or TRBD2 (7 bases each). Trimming removed 6 bases from V and 5 bases from J, with 17 bases in between. The germline gives CDR1 MNHEY, CDR2 SMNVEV (reference sequence). The CDR3 sequence is 14 residues long. The CDR3 DNA sequence: TGTGCCAGCAGCTCCGGGACTACAGGGGACGAGCAGTACTTC. Translation gives CASSSGTTGDEQYF.

This clonotype was seen only a few times. As DNA, the CDR3 is TGCGCCAGCAGCCAAGATCTAGCGGCCATAGATACGCAGTATTTT. Protein: CASSQDLAAIDTQYF. The chain carries TRBV4-3 and TRBJ2-3; 7 bases agree with TRBD2. V was pared by 0 bases and J by 5 bases, with 5 bases of the junction left unmatched. There are 15 residues in the CDR3. CDR1 LGHNA and CDR2 YSLEER come from the germline V gene.

This clonotype was seen only a few times. The chain employs TRBV12-3 or TRBV12-4 and TRBJ1-5; D might be TRBD1 (5 bases). V lost 6 bases and J 0 bases, leaving 9 bases between the germline ends. CDR3 length: 14 residues. The CDR3 bases are TGTGCCAGCAGCCTACAGGATAGCAATCAGCCCCAGCATTTT. It is translated as CASSLQDSNQPQHF.

This chain's CDR3 is CASSQGLAGVVEQFF. In nucleotides, the CDR3 is TGTGCCAGCAGCCAAGGCTTAGCGGGAGTGGTTGAGCAGTTCTTC. V usage is TRBV4-2 and J usage is TRBJ2-1, with TRBD2 matching 9 bases. The CDR3 consists of 15 residues. CDR1 is LGHNA, CDR2 YNFKEQ, per germline. The ends lost 1 base at V and 9 bases at J; junction bases unmatched: 7.

At least ten counts were recorded for this clonotype. This sequence joins TRBV29-1 and TRBJ1-5, with 9 bases aligning to TRBD1. Germline lookup yields CDR1 SQVTM and CDR2 ANQGSEA. Trimming at V came to 6 bases and at J to 4 bases, leaving 4 bases not matched to a gene. CDR3 length equals 13 residues. DNA for the CDR3: TGCAGCGTGGGGGACAGGGATAATCAGCCCCAGCATTTT. This sequence encodes CSVGDRDNQPQHF.

A few counts support this clonotype. J is TRBJ2-4 and V is TRBV12-3 or TRBV12-4, with TRBD1 identical over 9 bases. This CDR3 has 15 amino acids. Unmatched junction bases numbered 8, after V lost 4 bases and J lost 7 bases. Here the CDR3 reads CASSSGTGISNIQYF. In DNA form, the CDR3 reads TGTGCCAGCAGTTCTGGGACAGGGATATCGAACATTCAGTACTTC.

The gene calls are TRBV10-3 and TRBJ2-7; 7 nucleotides agree with TRBD2. V shed 6 bases and J 6 bases; nucleotides not matched to a gene: 5. The CDR3 covers 12 residues. CDR1 and CDR2 from the germline V gene are ENHRY and SYGVKD. The CDR3 is CAIRGVAGEQYF. DNA for the CDR3: TGTGCCATCAGGGGGGTAGCGGGCGAGCAGTACTTC.

This rearrangement joins TRBV4-2 to TRBJ2-7; tentative D call: TRBD2 (5 bases). CDR3 length: 14 residues. CDR1 and CDR2 from the germline V gene are LGHNA and YNFKEQ. Trimming shortened V by 6 bases and J by 5 bases, and 17 bases separated the two germline ends. CDR3 sequence: CASSQPGESNEQYF. The CDR3 DNA reads as TGTGCCAGCAGTCAACCCGGGGAGTCAAACGAGCAGTACTTC.

The chain uses TRBV5-1 and TRBJ2-5; 10 bases are shared with TRBD1. The CDR3 spans 16 residues. Germline CDR1 SGHRS, CDR2 YFSETQ. V was pared by 4 bases and J by 5 bases, with 11 bases of the junction left unmatched. In DNA, the CDR3 is TGCGCCAGCAGCCCCCTCCCGACAGGGGGCAGGGAGACCCAGTACTTC. This encodes CASSPLPTGGRETQYF.

This clonotype was seen repeatedly, ten times or more. The chain combines TRBV13 with TRBJ2-6; a weak D match, TRBD1 (6 bases). The CDR3 runs to 16 residues. Germline CDR1 PRHDT, CDR2 FYEKMQ (reference sequence). The germline V and J ends were trimmed by 1 base and 5 bases, with 12 bases remaining between them. The CDR3 DNA follows: TGTGCCAGCAGCTTAGAACCAGGGGACAGGGCCAACGTCCTGACTTTC. It codes for CASSLEPGDRANVLTF.

This clonotype was seen a few times. The V and J genes are TRBV21-1 and TRBJ2-2; the D call of TRBD2 is as the table states it, not checked on the DNA. TRBV21-1 is tagged as a pseudogene. CDR3 length equals 20 residues. CDR3 sequence: CASSKKWYSGRVLVTGELFF. The CDR3 bases are TGTGCCAGCAGCAAAAAATGGTACAGCGGGAGGGTCCTGGTCACCGGGGAGCTGTTTTTT.

This clonotype came up many times. The chain uses TRBV12-3 or TRBV12-4 and TRBJ1-1; the D is unclear. V was trimmed by 8 bases and J by 1 base, leaving 5 bases between them. This CDR3 spans 11 amino acids. CDR3 nucleotides: TGTGCCAGCGGTCGGAACACTGAAGCTTTCTTT. Amino acid sequence: CASGRNTEAFF.

This clonotype was counted many times. The rearrangement links TRBV4-2 to TRBJ1-5; D gene uncertain. The V gene's germline CDR1 is LGHNA and CDR2 YNFKEQ. The germline V and J ends were trimmed by 1 base and 2 bases, with 12 bases remaining between them. The CDR3 length is 16 residues. CDR3 sequence: CASSQGHGQGNQPQHF. DNA of the CDR3: TGTGCCAGCAGCCAAGGGCATGGGCAGGGCAATCAGCCCCAGCATTTT.

There are a few counts of this clonotype. The rearrangement uses TRBV9 and TRBJ2-7; D perhaps matches TRBD2 (7 bases). Germline V lookup: CDR1 SGDLS, CDR2 YYNGEE. CDR3 size: 15 residues. V lost 4 bases and J 0 bases, leaving 14 bases between the germline ends. The CDR3 bases are TGTGCCAGCAGCCCATGGGGGGGACACTCCTACGAGCAGTACTTC. Residues: CASSPWGGHSYEQYF.

This clonotype was seen a few times. The chain carries TRBV20-1 and TRBJ2-1, with 8 nucleotides matching TRBD2. The CDR3 length is 10 residues. Germline CDR1 and CDR2: DFQATT and SNEGSKA (reference sequence). The CDR3 loop reads CRAGGDEQFF. Written as DNA, the CDR3 is TGCAGAGCCGGGGGGGATGAGCAGTTCTTC.

This clonotype was picked up many times. Its ends do not fully match the called genes, so a read error is possible. The rearrangement uses TRBV29-1 and TRBJ1-1; D not resolved. The CDR3 runs to 15 residues. In germline, CDR1 is SQVTM, CDR2 ANQGSEA. The CDR3 is CSVEGSFWGDTEAFF. CDR3 DNA: TGCAGCGTCGAAGGGAGCTTTTGGGGTGACACTGAAGCTTTCTTT. The whole variable domain, remainder taken from reference TRBV29-1 and TRBJ1-1, is SAVISQKPSRDICQRGTSLTIQCQVDSQVTMMFWYRQQPGQSLTLIATANQGSEATYESGFVIDKFPISRPNLTFSTLTVSNMSPEDSSIYLCSVEGSFWGDTEAFFGQGTRLTVV.

The V call is TRBV4-2, the J call TRBJ2-2, with D possibly TRBD2 on 6 matching bases. The CDR3 sequence is 18 residues long. V gave up 1 base and J gave up 3 bases, with 18 bases separating them. CDR1 LGHNA and CDR2 YNFKEQ come from the germline V gene. CDR3 in DNA: TGTGCCAGCAGCCAAGTGACTAGTCTGAGTAAGGACACCGGGGAGCTGTTTTTT. As protein: CASSQVTSLSKDTGELFF.

Ten or more counts support this clonotype. The chain recombines TRBV29-1 with TRBJ2-4; D unresolved. V dropped 2 bases and J dropped 7 bases, with 9 bases sitting between them. The CDR3 spans 12 residues. Germline-derived CDR1 and CDR2 are SQVTM and ANQGSEA. The CDR3 DNA reads as TGCAGCGTTGAACCCGACGGCAACATTCAGTACTTC. Its translation: CSVEPDGNIQYF.

The CDR3 protein is CSASKQGATDTQYF. DNA of the CDR3: TGCAGTGCTAGCAAACAGGGGGCTACAGATACGCAGTATTTT. The V and J genes are TRBV20-1 and TRBJ2-3; 9 nucleotides match TRBD1. This CDR3 is 14 amino acids long. Trimming took 3 bases from V and 3 from J; bases not matched to a gene: 4. Germline V lookup: CDR1 DFQATT, CDR2 SNEGSKA (reference sequence).

Of note for this clonotype: A much larger clonotype is one base distant, so this may be a read error. This rearrangement joins TRBV28 to TRBJ1-4, with D unresolved. CDR1 MDHEN and CDR2 SYDVKM come from the germline V gene. The CDR3 runs to 15 residues. The CDR3 here is CANSSRQIVNEKLFF. The CDR3 nucleotides are TGTGCCAACAGTTCGAGACAAATCGTTAATGAAAAACTGTTTTTT.

This clonotype was detected ten times or more. The genes are TRBV7-9 and TRBJ1-1, with 8 bases aligning to TRBD1. Unmatched junction bases numbered 3, after V lost 0 bases and J lost 3 bases. The CDR3 contains 15 residues. The germline CDR1 and CDR2 sequences are SEHNR and FQNEAQ (reference sequence). This CDR3 reads CASSLAWDRHTEAFF. DNA for the CDR3: TGTGCCAGCAGCTTAGCTTGGGACAGGCACACTGAAGCTTTCTTT.

In its sample, this clonotype was seen a few times. CDR3 bases: TGTGCCAGCAGTTTATTTCCGGGGGCCAACGTCCTGACTTTC. Protein: CASSLFPGANVLTF. V is TRBV12-3 or TRBV12-4 and J is TRBJ2-6; D remains unclear. The CDR3 totals 14 residues. V lost 2 bases and J lost 4, with 6 bases in between.